Presented here are 20 T cell receptor beta chains from one specimen sequenced in a study of identical twins. TCRdb reanalysed the 5' RACE reads using MiXCR and keeps one entry per CDR3 protein. Of nearly 650,000 distinct CDR3 sequences in the sample, under 8.5% were seen once. Another study also made use of these data, one on yellow fever vaccine responses in identical twins.

Material: PBMCs. All receptors derive from a woman between 18 and 29 years old in good health.

In this sample, this clonotype turned up many times. The chain links TRBV14 to TRBJ2-1; D is possibly TRBD2 (5 bases). CDR3 size: 12 residues. Between the trimmed V and J ends, which lost 3 bases and 5 bases, there was a span of 5 bases. Germline CDR1 reads SGHDN; CDR2 reads FVKESK. CDR3 protein: CASSQRDNEQFF. The CDR3 nucleotides read TGTGCCAGCAGCCAGCGGGACAATGAGCAGTTCTTC.

The V call is TRBV29-1, the J call TRBJ1-2, with no clear D. CDR1 SQVTM and CDR2 ANQGSEA come from the germline V gene. The CDR3 sequence is 12 residues long. Deletions cut 2 bases from V and 7 bases from J, with 11 bases between. The CDR3 loop reads CSVETPPAGYTF. CDR3 in DNA: TGCAGCGTTGAAACCCCTCCAGCTGGCTACACCTTC. The full variable domain, rest sourced from reference TRBV29-1 and TRBJ1-2, is SAVISQKPSRDICQRGTSLTIQCQVDSQVTMMFWYRQQPGQSLTLIATANQGSEATYESGFVIDKFPISRPNLTFSTLTVSNMSPEDSSIYLCSVETPPAGYTFGSGTRLTVV.

This clonotype was picked up a small number of times. J is TRBJ2-2 and V is TRBV6-1, with 8 bases that match TRBD2. V gave up 7 bases and J gave up 7 bases; unmatched junction bases: 11. Germline loops: CDR1 MNHNS, CDR2 SASEGT. This CDR3 has 15 amino acids. The CDR3, as DNA: TGTGCCAGCAATCCCGTGGCGGGGGGAGGCGGGGAGCTGTTTTTT. Translated: CASNPVAGGGGELFF.

This clonotype was counted many times. This chain joins TRBV6-1 and TRBJ2-3; 7 nucleotides align to TRBD2. CDR1 MNHNS and CDR2 SASEGT come from the germline V gene. Trimming at V came to 7 bases and at J to 1 base, leaving 8 bases not matched to a gene. The CDR3 spans 15 residues. The CDR3: CASTQRGWGTDTQYF. The CDR3 DNA follows: TGTGCCAGCACCCAGCGGGGTTGGGGCACAGATACGCAGTATTTT.

V is TRBV6-1 and J is TRBJ2-3; D is perhaps TRBD1 (5 bases). Germline assignment: CDR1 MNHNS and CDR2 SASEGT. The ends were cut back, 3 bases at V and 6 bases at J, with 13 bases in the middle. There are 14 residues in the CDR3. This CDR3 is CASSDGAESDTQYF. CDR3 sequence (DNA): TGTGCCAGCAGTGATGGGGCGGAATCGGATACGCAGTATTTT.

Many counts were recorded for this clonotype. The chain has TRBV12-3 or TRBV12-4 and TRBJ2-1; the D gene could be TRBD1 or TRBD2 (6 bases each). This CDR3 region has 13 residues. Trimming removed 4 bases from V and 7 bases from J, with 11 bases in between. The CDR3 loop is CASSSEGGNEQFF. The CDR3 DNA follows: TGTGCCAGCAGTTCGGAAGGGGGGAATGAGCAGTTCTTC.

This clonotype was picked up many times. The rearrangement joins TRBV2 to TRBJ2-2, with D possibly being TRBD1 (7 bases). The CDR3 is 18 residues long. Trimming took off 6 bases at V and 2 bases at J, with 22 bases between the two ends. Germline assignment: CDR1 SNHLY and CDR2 FYNNEI. CDR3 bases: TGTGCCAGCAGCGACGCGTACGGGGGACAGTTAAACACCGGGGAGCTGTTTTTT. Protein product: CASSDAYGGQLNTGELFF. The variable domain in full, with the rest retrieved from reference TRBV2 and TRBJ2-2, is EPEVTQTPSHQVTQMGQEVILRCVPISNHLYFYWYRQILGQKVEFLVSFYNNEISEKSEIFDDQFSVERPDGSNFTLKIRSTKLEDSAMYFCASSDAYGGQLNTGELFFGEGSRLTVL.

This clonotype was seen ten or more times. V usage is TRBV4-2 and J usage is TRBJ2-2, with TRBD1 as a possible D gene (6 bases). V was clipped by 0 bases and J by 3 bases, with 11 bases between them. This CDR3 has 16 amino acids. Germline CDR1 reads LGHNA; CDR2 reads YNFKEQ. The CDR3 bases are TGTGCCAGCAGCCAAGAAGCATGGACAGACACCGGGGAGCTGTTTTTT. This encodes CASSQEAWTDTGELFF.

This clonotype has at least ten counts. The genes are TRBV5-5 and TRBJ2-7; 11 nucleotides agree with TRBD2. This CDR3 region has 16 residues. The J segment lost 2 bases and the V segment lost 4 bases, leaving 8 bases of the junction unmatched. The germline V gene encodes CDR1 SGHKS and CDR2 YYEKEE (reference sequence). CDR3 coding DNA: TGTGCCAGCAGCGTGACCGGGACTAGCGGAGCCTACGAGCAGTACTTC. Translation: CASSVTGTSGAYEQYF. The full variable domain, rest sourced from reference TRBV5-5 and TRBJ2-7, is DAGVTQSPTHLIKTRGQQVTLRCSPISGHKSVSWYQQVLGQGPQFIFQYYEKEERGRGNFPDRFSARQFPNYSSELNVNALLLGDSALYLCASSVTGTSGAYEQYFGPGTRLTVT.

This clonotype was detected only a few times. The CDR3 bases are TGTGCCAGCACCCCGGGACTAACGCGAGAGACCCAGTACTTC. This translates into CASTPGLTRETQYF. The rearrangement links TRBV12-3 or TRBV12-4 to TRBJ2-5; 7 bases map to TRBD2. The V and J ends lost 7 bases and 4 bases, in that order; junction bases with no gene match: 9. This CDR3 is 14 amino acids long.

The chain joins TRBV2 to TRBJ1-5; a weak D match, TRBD1 (5 bases). V lost 7 bases and J 0 bases, leaving 13 bases between the germline ends. The length of the CDR3 is 15 residues. Germline V gene data show CDR1 as SNHLY and CDR2 as FYNNEI. CDR3 sequence (DNA): TGTGCCAGCATGAGGGACGGGTATAGCAATCAGCCCCAGCATTTT. It specifies CASMRDGYSNQPQHF.

The chain uses TRBV14 and TRBJ2-7; TRBD1 matches at 8 bases. CDR1 is SGHDN, CDR2 FVKESK, per germline. This CDR3 is 16 amino acids long. The J segment lost 4 bases and the V segment lost 0 bases, leaving 8 bases of the junction unmatched. The CDR3 nucleotides are TGTGCCAGCAGCCAAGAATGGAACAGGGGGTGGTACGAGCAGTACTTC. It translates to CASSQEWNRGWYEQYF.

This clonotype was observed at least ten times. The chain combines TRBV21-1 with TRBJ2-1; the D call of TRBD1 is as the table states it, not checked on the DNA. TRBV21-1 is shown as a pseudogene. This CDR3 comprises 16 residues. CDR3 sequence: CASTGGGPDSYNEQFF. In DNA, the CDR3 is TGTGCCAGCACCGGGGGCGGACCGGACTCCTACAATGAGCAGTTCTTC.

In this sample, this clonotype turned up many times. V and J are TRBV28 and TRBJ1-5, with D unresolved. Looked up from germline, CDR1 is MDHEN and CDR2 is SYDVKM. Trimming removed 3 bases at V and 0 bases at J, with 6 bases between. The CDR3 loop spans 14 amino acids. The CDR3 protein is CASSFLGSNQPQHF. The CDR3 coding sequence is TGTGCCAGCAGTTTCCTCGGTAGCAATCAGCCCCAGCATTTT.

This clonotype occurred a few times. The V gene is TRBV20-1, the J gene TRBJ1-2; the D is unclear. The germline CDR1 and CDR2 sequences are DFQATT and SNEGSKA (reference sequence). CDR3 size: 16 residues. Trimming cost V 2 bases and J 7 bases, with 23 bases left between them. In DNA form, the CDR3 reads TGCAGTGCTAGACGGTTAATGGGCGACCGAGGGTCTGGCTACACCTTC. It is translated as CSARRLMGDRGSGYTF.

This clonotype was picked up a small number of times. This rearrangement joins TRBV3-1 to TRBJ2-2; D not certain. The CDR3 contains 14 residues. With 4 bases removed from V and 8 bases from J, the gap between germline ends came to 14 bases. The V gene's germline CDR1 is LGHDT and CDR2 YNNKEL (reference sequence). The CDR3 spells CASSLTPKGGELFF. DNA for the CDR3: TGTGCCAGCAGCCTTACTCCCAAAGGGGGGGAGCTGTTTTTT.

This clonotype appeared many times. V and J are TRBV12-3 or TRBV12-4 and TRBJ1-3; TRBD1 might be the D (6 bases). V gave up 2 bases and J gave up 0 bases, with 8 bases separating them. The CDR3 has 15 amino acids. For the CDR3, the DNA is TGTGCCAGCAGTTTATGGACAGACTCTGGAAACACCATATATTTT. Translated: CASSLWTDSGNTIYF.

This clonotype was observed a handful of times. The chain recombines TRBV5-6 with TRBJ2-2; D not certain. The V gene's germline CDR1 is SGHDT and CDR2 YYEEEE. Trimming pared 0 bases from V and 3 bases from J, leaving 6 bases between. The CDR3 runs to 14 residues. CDR3 region: CASSLAVYTGELFF. The CDR3 DNA follows: TGTGCCAGCAGCTTGGCGGTATACACCGGGGAGCTGTTTTTT. The entire variable domain, with the rest obtained from reference TRBV5-6 and TRBJ2-2, is as follows: DAGVTQSPTHLIKTRGQQVTLRCSPKSGHDTVSWYQQALGQGPQFIFQYYEEEERQRGNFPDRFSGHQFPNYSSELNVNALLLGDSALYLCASSLAVYTGELFFGEGSRLTVL.

In its sample, this clonotype was seen many times. J is TRBJ2-7 and V is TRBV5-1; D is perhaps TRBD1 or TRBD2 (5 bases each). The CDR3 totals 15 residues. Trimming removed 4 bases at V and 4 bases at J, with 18 bases between. Germline CDR1 SGHRS, CDR2 YFSETQ. The CDR3 DNA reads TGCGCCAGCAGCGCCGGGACCCCGGGAATATACGAGCAGTACTTC. Its translation is CASSAGTPGIYEQYF. The whole variable domain, remainder taken from reference TRBV5-1 and TRBJ2-7, is KAGVTQTPRYLIKTRGQQVTLSCSPISGHRSVSWYQQTPGQGLQFLFEYFSETQRNKGNFPGRFSGRQFSNSRSEMNVSTLELGDSALYLCASSAGTPGIYEQYFGPGTRLTVT.

This clonotype was counted at least ten times. The gene calls are TRBV19 and TRBJ2-2; 10 bases map to TRBD1. Germline V lookup: CDR1 LNHDA, CDR2 SQIVND (reference sequence). This CDR3 has 16 amino acids. J was trimmed by 4 bases and V by 5 bases; bases with no gene match: 7. This CDR3 is CASSQTGGAGTGELFF. Here the CDR3 DNA reads TGTGCCAGTAGTCAGACAGGGGGCGCAGGCACCGGGGAGCTGTTTTTT. Looking up the rest from reference TRBV19 and TRBJ2-2 gives the full variable domain: DGGITQSPKYLFRKEGQNVTLSCEQNLNHDAMYWYRQDPGQGLRLIYYSQIVNDFQKGDIAEGYSVSREKKESFPLTVTSAQKNPTAFYLCASSQTGGAGTGELFFGEGSRLTVL.